The source of this T cell receptor beta chain is a study of control samples from healthy donors and cancer patients (dated by TCRdb to about 2020). The library was generated by the immunoSEQ multiplex PCR assay. The source is immuneACCESS, and TCRdb retained only in-frame sequences with V and J called. Part of the clones is not carried over; for the studies checked, unresolved V genes explain less than half of this, and the remainder is unexplained. The sample table lists 150,000 to 200,000 clones, roughly 94% of them with a count of one. The biggest ten clones account for approximately 1.4% of the sample. In regard to this clone: There is no known antigen for this receptor. Base quality data are lacking; no much larger clone is found one base away.

After removal of 5 bases from V and 5 bases from J, the junction retains 5 bases not matched to a gene. Sequences MNHEY (CDR1) and SMNVEV (CDR2) are obtained from the germline V gene (reference sequence). Spanning cysteine to phenylalanine, the CDR3 consists of 15 amino acids. Kept here is only the CDR3 DNA, which spans 45 bases and is read in frame from base 1. This sequence uses TRBV27 and TRBJ1-4, with 10 central nucleotides matching TRBD1. This clonotype originated in a woman younger than 30 in good health. The sequencing input was blood. The CDR3 region: CASSPGTGENEKLFF. The DNA sequence follows: TGTGCCAGCAGTCCCGGGACAGGGGAAAATGAAAAACTGTTTTTT.